The subject of this entry is one T cell receptor (beta chain). Its antigen remains unknown. The germline V gene encodes CDR1 SGHDT and CDR2 YYEEEE. Trimming at V came to 7 bases and at J to 12 bases, leaving 17 bases not matched to a gene. The CDR3 covers 16 residues. This sample is drawn from a study of cytomegalovirus exposure and HLA in healthy donors. Findings of the study overall: Confirmation was obtained in vitro that a few CMV-associated chains are specific for CMV antigens.

PCR primers comprised 60 Vbeta and 13 Jbeta primers. The protocol was immunoSEQ multiplex PCR, while the TCRdb copy is restricted to in-frame clones and leaves out a portion. This sample yields roughly 67,000 clones, of which around 80% are seen a single time; less than 3% belongs to the top ten. This receptor was identified in a woman in her 30s in good health and CMV-seronegative. The sequenced material came from PBMCs. The chain carries TRBV5-6 and TRBJ2-1; 12 bases line up with TRBD2. This chain's CDR3 is CASSLGASGGAVAQFF. CDR3 bases: TGTGCCAGCTCCCTTGGAGCTAGCGGGGGGGCAGTGGCGCAGTTCTTC.